The 9 T cell receptor beta chains reported below all come from one sample, sequenced in a study of cytomegalovirus exposure and HLA in healthy donors (dated by TCRdb to between 2016 and 2019). Libraries were built with the immunoSEQ multiplex PCR assay. A mixture of 60 forward primers for TCR Vbeta segments and 13 reverse primers for TCR Jbeta segments was used in the multiplex PCR. What TCRdb holds here is the immuneACCESS table cut down to in-frame rearrangements. Part of the clones is not present; checked against another copy, under half of the missing clones reflect an unresolved V gene, and the others are unexplained. The sample table holds over 110,000 clones, of which 75% to 80% were seen once. Around 6.6% of the sample is taken by the ten largest. Material: PBMCs. All receptors come from a woman between 40 and 55 years old in good health and CMV-seropositive.

The rearrangement uses TRBV27 and TRBJ2-7; perhaps TRBD1 as D (6 bases). The CDR3 loop spans 13 amino acids. Deletions cut 4 bases from V and 4 bases from J, with 11 bases between. Germline V gene sequence: CDR1 MNHEY, CDR2 SMNVEV (reference sequence). The CDR3 reads CASSSVRGYEQYF. CDR3 DNA sequence: TGTGCCAGCAGTTCCGTGAGGGGGTACGAGCAGTACTTC.

Only a few counts were recorded for this clone. The chain combines TRBV28 with TRBJ2-5; tentatively, D is TRBD1 (6 bases). Germline lookup yields CDR1 MDHEN and CDR2 SYDVKM. This CDR3 comprises 15 residues. V lost 3 bases and J lost 1, with 12 bases in between. The DNA of the CDR3 is TGTGCCAGCAGTTTTGCTGCAGGGGTCCAAGAGACCCAGTACTTC. It codes for CASSFAAGVQETQYF.

The V and J genes are TRBV5-1 and TRBJ1-4; D not resolved. CDR3 length equals 15 residues. V lost 2 bases and J lost 4, with 12 bases in between. Germline V gene data show CDR1 as SGHRS and CDR2 as YFSETQ. The DNA of the CDR3 is TGCGCCAGCAGCTTTAACAGCTACCATAATGAAAAACTGTTTTTT. Its protein is CASSFNSYHNEKLFF.

V usage is TRBV6-5 and J usage is TRBJ1-2; 7 nucleotides agree with TRBD1. CDR3 length: 13 amino acids. Germline V gene data show CDR1 as MNHEY and CDR2 as SVGAGI. V lost 6 bases, J lost 4 bases, and 5 bases stayed unmatched. CDR3 bases: TGTGCCAGCAGCCCGGGACAGACCTATGGCTACACCTTC. Translating it yields CASSPGQTYGYTF.

V gene TRBV10-3 combines with J gene TRBJ2-1, with TRBD2 matching over 7 bases. V gave up 6 bases and J gave up 4 bases; unmatched junction bases: 15. Germline V gene sequence: CDR1 ENHRY, CDR2 SYGVKD. The CDR3 length is 17 residues. The CDR3 here is CAISPGLAANFYNEQFF. The DNA for the CDR3 is TGTGCCATCAGCCCCGGGCTAGCGGCTAATTTTTACAATGAGCAGTTCTTC.

The chain recombines TRBV5-1 with TRBJ1-1; D is ambiguous. This CDR3 is 14 amino acids long. V was trimmed by 1 base and J by 1 base, leaving 8 bases between them. Germline lookup yields CDR1 SGHRS and CDR2 YFSETQ. CDR3 loop: CASSLRSGNTEAFF. The CDR3 nucleotides are TGCGCCAGCAGCTTGAGGTCGGGGAACACTGAAGCTTTCTTT.

V usage is TRBV21-1 and J usage is TRBJ1-3; no check of the table's D call, TRBD1, against the DNA was made. TRBV21-1 is annotated as a pseudogene. The CDR3 is 16 amino acids. The CDR3 loop reads CASSKADKGPGNTIYF. The CDR3 bases are TGTGCCAGCAGCAAAGCCGACAAGGGGCCTGGAAACACCATATATTTT.

The rearrangement joins TRBV7-9 to TRBJ2-1, with TRBD2 identical over 8 bases. Per germline, CDR1 SEHNR and CDR2 FQNEAQ (reference sequence). The V and J ends lost 6 bases and 0 bases, in that order; junction bases with no gene match: 7. The CDR3 runs 16 residues. The CDR3 region has the DNA TGTGCCAGCAGAGCACTGGCGGGGGGCTCCTACAATGAGCAGTTCTTC. This encodes CASRALAGGSYNEQFF.

The chain joins TRBV18 to TRBJ2-1; 12 bases line up with TRBD2. This CDR3 spans 15 amino acids. V lost 2 bases, J lost 6 bases, and 2 bases stayed unmatched. Germline values: CDR1 KGHSH, CDR2 LQKENI. The CDR3 loop reads CASSPSTSGGNEQFF. The CDR3 coding sequence is TGTGCCAGCTCACCATCGACTAGCGGGGGCAATGAGCAGTTCTTC.